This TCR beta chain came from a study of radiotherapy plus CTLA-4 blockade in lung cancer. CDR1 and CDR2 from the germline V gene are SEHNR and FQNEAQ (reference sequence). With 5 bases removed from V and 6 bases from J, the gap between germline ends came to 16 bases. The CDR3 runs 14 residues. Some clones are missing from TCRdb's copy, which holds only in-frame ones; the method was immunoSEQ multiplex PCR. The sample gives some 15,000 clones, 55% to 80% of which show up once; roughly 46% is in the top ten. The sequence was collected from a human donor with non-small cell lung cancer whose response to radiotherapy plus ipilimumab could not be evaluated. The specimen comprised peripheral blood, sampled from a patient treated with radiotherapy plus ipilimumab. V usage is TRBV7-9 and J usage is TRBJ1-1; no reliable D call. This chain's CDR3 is CASSEVEGLAEAFF. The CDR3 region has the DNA TGTGCCAGCAGCGAAGTGGAGGGATTGGCTGAAGCTTTCTTT.